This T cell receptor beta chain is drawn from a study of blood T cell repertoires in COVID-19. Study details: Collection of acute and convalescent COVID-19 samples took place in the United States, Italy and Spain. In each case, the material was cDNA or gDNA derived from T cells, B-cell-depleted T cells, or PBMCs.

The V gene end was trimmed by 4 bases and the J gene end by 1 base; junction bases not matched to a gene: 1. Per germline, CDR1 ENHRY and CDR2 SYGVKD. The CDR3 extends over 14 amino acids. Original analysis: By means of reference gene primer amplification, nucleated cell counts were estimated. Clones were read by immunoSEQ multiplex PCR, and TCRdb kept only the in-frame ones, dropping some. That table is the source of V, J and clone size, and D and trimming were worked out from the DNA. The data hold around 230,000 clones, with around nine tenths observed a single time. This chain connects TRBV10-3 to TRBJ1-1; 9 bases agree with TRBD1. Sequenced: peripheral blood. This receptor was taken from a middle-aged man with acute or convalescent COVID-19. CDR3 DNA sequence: TGTGCCATCAGTGGGACAGGGGCGAACACTGAAGCTTTCTTT. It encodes CAISGTGANTEAFF.